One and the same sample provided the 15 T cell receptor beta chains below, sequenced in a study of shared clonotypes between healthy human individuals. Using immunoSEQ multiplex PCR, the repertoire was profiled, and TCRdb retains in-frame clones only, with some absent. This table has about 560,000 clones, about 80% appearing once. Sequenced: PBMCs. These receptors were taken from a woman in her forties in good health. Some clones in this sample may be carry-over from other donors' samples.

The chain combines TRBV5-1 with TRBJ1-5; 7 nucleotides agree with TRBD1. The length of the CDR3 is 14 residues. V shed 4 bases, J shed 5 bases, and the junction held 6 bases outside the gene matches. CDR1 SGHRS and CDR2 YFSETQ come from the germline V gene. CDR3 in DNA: TGCGCCAGCAGCCCGACAGGGCAAGATCAGCCCCAGCATTTT. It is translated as CASSPTGQDQPQHF. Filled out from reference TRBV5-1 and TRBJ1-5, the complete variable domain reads KAGVTQTPRYLIKTRGQQVTLSCSPISGHRSVSWYQQTPGQGLQFLFEYFSETQRNKGNFPGRFSGRQFSNSRSEMNVSTLELGDSALYLCASSPTGQDQPQHFGDGTRLSIL.

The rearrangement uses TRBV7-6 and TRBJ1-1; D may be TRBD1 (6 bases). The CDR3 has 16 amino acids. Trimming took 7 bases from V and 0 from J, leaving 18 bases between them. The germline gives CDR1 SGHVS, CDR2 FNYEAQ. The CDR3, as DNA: TGTGCCAGCACCTCCGCGGGGGGCAGCCTGAACACTGAAGCTTTCTTT. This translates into CASTSAGGSLNTEAFF.

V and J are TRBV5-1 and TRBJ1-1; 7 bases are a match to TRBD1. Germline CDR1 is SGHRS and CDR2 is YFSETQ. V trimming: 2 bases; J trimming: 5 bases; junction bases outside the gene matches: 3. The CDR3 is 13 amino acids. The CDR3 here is CASSFQGETEAFF. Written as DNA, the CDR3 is TGCGCCAGCAGCTTTCAGGGGGAGACTGAAGCTTTCTTT.

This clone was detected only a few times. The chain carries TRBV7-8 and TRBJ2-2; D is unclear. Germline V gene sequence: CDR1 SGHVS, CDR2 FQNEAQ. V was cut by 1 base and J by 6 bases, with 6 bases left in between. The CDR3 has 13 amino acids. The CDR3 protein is CASSLGLAGELFF. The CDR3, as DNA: TGTGCCAGCAGCTTAGGCCTGGCCGGGGAGCTGTTTTTT.

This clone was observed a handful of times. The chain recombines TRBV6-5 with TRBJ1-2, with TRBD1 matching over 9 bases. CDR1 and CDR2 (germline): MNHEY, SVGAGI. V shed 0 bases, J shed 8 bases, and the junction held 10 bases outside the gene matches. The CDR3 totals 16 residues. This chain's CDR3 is CASSYSLDRGSEGYTF. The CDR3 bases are TGTGCCAGCAGTTACTCGTTGGACAGGGGAAGCGAGGGCTACACCTTC.

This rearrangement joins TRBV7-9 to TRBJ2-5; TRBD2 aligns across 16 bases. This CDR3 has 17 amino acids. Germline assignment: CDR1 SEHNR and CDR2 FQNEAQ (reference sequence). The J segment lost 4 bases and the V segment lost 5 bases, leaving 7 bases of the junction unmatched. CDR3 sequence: CASSTGLAGGSLETQYF. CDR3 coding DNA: TGTGCCAGCAGCACGGGACTAGCGGGAGGGAGCCTAGAGACCCAGTACTTC. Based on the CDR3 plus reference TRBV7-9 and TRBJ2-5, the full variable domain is DTGVSQNPRHKITKRGQNVTFRCDPISEHNRLYWYRQTLGQGPEFLTYFQNEAQLEKSRLLSDRFSAERPKGSFSTLEIQRTEQGDSAMYLCASSTGLAGGSLETQYFGPGTRLLVL.

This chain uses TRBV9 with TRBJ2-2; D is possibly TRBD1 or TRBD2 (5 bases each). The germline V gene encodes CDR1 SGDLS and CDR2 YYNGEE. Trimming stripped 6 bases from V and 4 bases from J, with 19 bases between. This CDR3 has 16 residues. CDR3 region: CASTPSVGESTGELFF. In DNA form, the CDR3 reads TGTGCCAGCACCCCCTCCGTAGGGGAGAGCACCGGGGAGCTGTTTTTT.

CDR3 amino acids: CASSVVGGSSTDTQYF. CDR3 sequence (DNA): TGTGCCAGCAGCGTAGTGGGGGGCTCGAGCACAGATACGCAGTATTTT. V and J are TRBV9 and TRBJ2-3; D may be TRBD1 or TRBD2 (6 bases each). CDR1 is SGDLS and CDR2 is YYNGEE in the germline V gene. The CDR3 contains 16 residues. V dropped 0 bases and J dropped 0 bases, with 11 bases sitting between them.

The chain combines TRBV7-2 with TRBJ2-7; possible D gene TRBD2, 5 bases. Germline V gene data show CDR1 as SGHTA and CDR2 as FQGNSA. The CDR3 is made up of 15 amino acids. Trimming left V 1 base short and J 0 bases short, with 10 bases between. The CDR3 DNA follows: TGTGCCAGCAGCTTAGTGTCTGGGAGCTCCTACGAGCAGTACTTC. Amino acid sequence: CASSLVSGSSYEQYF.

CDR3 loop: CASSLQGVGQPQHF. The CDR3, as DNA: TGCGCCAGCAGCCTCCAGGGGGTAGGGCAGCCCCAGCATTTT. V is TRBV10-2 and J is TRBJ1-5; 7 positions match TRBD1. Germline V gene data show CDR1 as WSHSY and CDR2 as SAAADI. Trimming at V came to 6 bases and at J to 7 bases, leaving 9 bases not matched to a gene. There are 14 residues in the CDR3.

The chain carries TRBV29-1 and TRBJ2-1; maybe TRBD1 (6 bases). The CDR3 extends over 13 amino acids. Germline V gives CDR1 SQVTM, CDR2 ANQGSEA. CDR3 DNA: TGCCAACCAGGGGAGCGCTCCTACAATGAGCAGTTCTTC. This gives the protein CQPGERSYNEQFF.

CDR3 loop: CASSDRASGNTIYF. The DNA for the CDR3 is TGTGCCAGCAGTGACCGGGCCTCTGGAAACACCATATATTTT. The V gene is TRBV25-1, the J gene TRBJ1-3; D not resolved. Germline CDR1 MGHDK, CDR2 SYGVNS. V was cut by 3 bases and J by 0 bases, with 6 bases left in between. The CDR3 extends over 14 amino acids. Full variable domain (outside the CDR3, taken from reference TRBV25-1 and TRBJ1-3): EADIYQTPRYLVIGTGKKITLECSQTMGHDKMYWYQQDPGMELHLIHYSYGVNSTEKGDLSSESTVSRIRTEHFPLTLESARPSHTSQYLCASSDRASGNTIYFGEGSWLTVV.

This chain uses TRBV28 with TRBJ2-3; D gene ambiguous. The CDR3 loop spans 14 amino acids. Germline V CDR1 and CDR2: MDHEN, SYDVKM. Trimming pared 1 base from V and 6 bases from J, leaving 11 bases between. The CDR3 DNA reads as TGTGCCAGCAGTTTATCTGGATACAGCGATACGCAGTATTTT. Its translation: CASSLSGYSDTQYF.

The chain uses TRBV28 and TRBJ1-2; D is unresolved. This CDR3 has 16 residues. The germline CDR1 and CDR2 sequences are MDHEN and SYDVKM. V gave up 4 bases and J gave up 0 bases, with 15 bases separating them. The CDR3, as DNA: TGTGCCAGCAGTTCGACTGGACGGTTTCCTAACTATGGCTACACCTTC. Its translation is CASSSTGRFPNYGYTF.

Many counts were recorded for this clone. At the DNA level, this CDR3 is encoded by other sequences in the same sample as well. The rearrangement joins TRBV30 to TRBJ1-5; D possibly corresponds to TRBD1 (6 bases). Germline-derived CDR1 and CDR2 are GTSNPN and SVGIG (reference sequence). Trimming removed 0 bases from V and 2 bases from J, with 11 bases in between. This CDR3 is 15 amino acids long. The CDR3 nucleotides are TGTGCCTGGAGTGTACGGGCAGGGGGCAATCAGCCCCAGCATTTT. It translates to CAWSVRAGGNQPQHF.